This passage covers 20 T cell receptor beta chains from one sample sequenced in a study of blood T cell repertoires in COVID-19. The method was immunoSEQ multiplex PCR; TCRdb's version includes in-frame clones alone and lacks a portion of them. The data hold approximately 44,000 clones, with around 93% observed a single time. Sequencing was carried out using peripheral blood. These receptor sequences come from a human donor in a cohort sampled during active COVID-19.

The chain links TRBV6-5 to TRBJ2-3, with 7 bases that match TRBD2. CDR3 length: 15 amino acids. From germline, CDR1 is MNHEY and CDR2 SVGAGI. The J segment lost 3 bases and the V segment lost 6 bases, leaving 9 bases of the junction unmatched. The CDR3 DNA is TGTGCCAGCAGGGTCGGCGGGAGAAGGACAGATACGCAGTATTTT. It yields the protein CASRVGGRRTDTQYF.

The chain is built from TRBV6-5 and TRBJ1-5, with 7 bases fitting TRBD1. The length of the CDR3 is 14 residues. Germline V gene sequence: CDR1 MNHEY, CDR2 SVGAGI. V lost 4 bases and J lost 5; bases outside the gene matches: 5. DNA for the CDR3: TGTGCCAGCAGTTGGAGGACAGGAGATCAGCCCCAGCATTTT. Amino acid sequence: CASSWRTGDQPQHF.

This chain links TRBV2 with TRBJ1-1; TRBD1 matches 7 bases. The V and J ends lost 7 bases and 3 bases, in that order; junction bases with no gene match: 8. Germline values: CDR1 SNHLY, CDR2 FYNNEI. This CDR3 contains 14 residues. The DNA of the CDR3 is TGTGCCAGCATCATGGACAGGACACACACTGAAGCTTTCTTT. This gives the protein CASIMDRTHTEAFF.

CDR3 bases: TGTGCCAGCAGCCAAGAAGAAAGGGGGAGTTTCCGGGAGCTGTTTTTT. Translation gives CASSQEERGSFRELFF. The chain has TRBV3-1 (or the pseudogene TRBV3-2) and TRBJ2-2; a possible D gene is TRBD1 (6 bases). The CDR3 extends over 16 amino acids. V lost 0 bases and J 9 bases, leaving 17 bases between the germline ends. Germline lookup yields CDR1 LGHDT and CDR2 YNNKEL (reference sequence).

The table lists this clone with a count of one. The CDR3 protein is CASSVATGDYGYTF. The CDR3 bases are TGTGCCAGCAGCGTAGCTACGGGGGACTATGGCTACACCTTC. The V call is TRBV9, the J call TRBJ1-2; tentative D call: TRBD1 (5 bases). This CDR3 spans 14 amino acids. V was pared by 0 bases and J by 3 bases, with 9 bases between. CDR1 is SGDLS, CDR2 YYNGEE, per germline.

The sample holds a few counts of this clone. The V call is TRBV9, the J call TRBJ2-1; a weak D match, TRBD1 (6 bases). The V gene's germline CDR1 is SGDLS and CDR2 YYNGEE. Trimming left V 1 base short and J 8 bases short, with 16 bases between. This CDR3 region has 15 residues. CDR3 coding DNA: TGTGCCAGCAGCGTACGGTCAGGGGTGTGGTATGAGCAGTTCTTC. Protein sequence: CASSVRSGVWYEQFF.

This CDR3 reads CASSRLAGIQETQYF. In DNA, the CDR3 is TGTGCCAGCAGCCGACTAGCGGGGATACAAGAGACCCAGTACTTC. The rearrangement links TRBV6-2 or TRBV6-3 to TRBJ2-5, with TRBD2 matching 11 bases. CDR3 length equals 15 residues. Per germline, CDR1 MNHEY and CDR2 SVGEGT. Trimming cost V 6 bases and J 2 bases; bases outside gene matches: 5.

V is TRBV5-6 and J is TRBJ1-1; weak D call: TRBD1 (5 bases). CDR3 length: 14 amino acids. CDR1 is SGHDT and CDR2 is YYEEEE in the germline V gene. V shed 4 bases and J shed 1 base, with 11 bases lying between them. As DNA, the CDR3 is TGTGCCAGCAGCCGGCAGGGTCAGAACACTGAAGCTTTCTTT. Its protein product is CASSRQGQNTEAFF.

The chain uses TRBV7-9 and TRBJ2-3, with a weak D call TRBD2 (6 bases). CDR1 and CDR2 from the germline V gene are SEHNR and FQNEAQ (reference sequence). Trimming stripped 5 bases from V and 6 bases from J, with 24 bases between. The length of the CDR3 is 17 residues. CDR3: CASSPRGGANPLDTQYF. The CDR3 coding sequence is TGTGCCAGCAGCCCCCGCGGAGGGGCGAACCCTTTGGATACGCAGTATTTT.

The rearrangement links TRBV7-9 to TRBJ2-7, with D perhaps TRBD2 (6 bases). Germline V gene data show CDR1 as SEHNR and CDR2 as FQNEAQ (reference sequence). This CDR3 is built from 12 residues. Trimming took 1 base from V and 6 from J, leaving 7 bases between them. This CDR3 is CASSLEAGEQYF. CDR3 nucleotides: TGTGCCAGCAGCTTAGAAGCGGGCGAGCAGTACTTC. Supplemented by reference TRBV7-9 and TRBJ2-7, the full variable domain reads DTGVSQNPRHKITKRGQNVTFRCDPISEHNRLYWYRQTLGQGPEFLTYFQNEAQLEKSRLLSDRFSAERPKGSFSTLEIQRTEQGDSAMYLCASSLEAGEQYFGPGTRLTVT.

The chain is built from TRBV6-5 and TRBJ2-2, with 9 bases aligning to TRBD2. CDR3 length equals 14 residues. The V and J ends lost 6 bases and 9 bases, in that order; junction bases with no gene match: 8. The germline gives CDR1 MNHEY, CDR2 SVGAGI. The CDR3 bases are TGTGCCAGCAGGCTAGGGACTAGCAAGTGGGAGCTGTTTTTT. Amino acids: CASRLGTSKWELFF.

The CDR3 DNA reads TGTGCCAGCAGCCCCCAGGGGTATGGCTACACCTTC. This sequence encodes CASSPQGYGYTF. The chain has TRBV27 and TRBJ1-2; D perhaps matches TRBD1 (6 bases). Trimming stripped 6 bases from V and 5 bases from J, with 10 bases between. Per the germline V gene, CDR1 is MNHEY and CDR2 is SMNVEV (reference sequence). The CDR3 spans 12 residues.

The count of this clone is one. The chain combines TRBV28 with TRBJ2-7; the match to TRBD2 covers 10 bases. The CDR3 sequence is 19 residues long. Germline assignment: CDR1 MDHEN and CDR2 SYDVKM. Unmatched junction bases numbered 23, after V lost 7 bases and J lost 5 bases. The CDR3, as DNA: TGTGCCAGCAACCCCCGGGGAGGGCTCTTGCTAGCGGGAGCCCACGAGCAGTACTTC. The encoded protein is CASNPRGGLLLAGAHEQYF.

The chain carries TRBV28 and TRBJ1-5; TRBD1 matches 7 bases. The CDR3 loop spans 13 amino acids. The germline CDR1 and CDR2 sequences are MDHEN and SYDVKM. V gave up 7 bases and J gave up 7 bases; unmatched junction bases: 7. The CDR3 region has the DNA TGTGCCAGCACTTGGGCAGGGGGACAGCCCCAGCATTTT. This gives the protein CASTWAGGQPQHF.

The V and J genes are TRBV11-2 and TRBJ2-4; D perhaps matches TRBD1 (6 bases). The CDR3 contains 16 residues. The ends were cut back, 4 bases at V and 0 bases at J, with 13 bases in the middle. The germline gives CDR1 SGHAT, CDR2 FQNNGV. The CDR3 spells CASSSGQTVAKNIQYF. CDR3 nucleotides: TGTGCCAGCAGCTCCGGACAGACAGTAGCCAAAAACATTCAGTACTTC.

The chain carries TRBV19 and TRBJ2-1; D is undetermined. CDR1 is LNHDA and CDR2 is SQIVND in the germline V gene (reference sequence). Trimming cost V 1 base and J 0 bases, with 13 bases left between them. The CDR3 contains 17 residues. The CDR3, as DNA: TGTGCCAGTAGTATAGGAGGCGGCGAAAGCTCCTACAATGAGCAGTTCTTC. As protein: CASSIGGGESSYNEQFF.

The chain employs TRBV7-3 and TRBJ2-1, with TRBD2 identical over 9 bases. Trimming cost V 5 bases and J 5 bases; bases outside gene matches: 7. CDR1 and CDR2 from the germline V gene are SGHTA and FQGTGA. The CDR3 is 15 residues long. CDR3 sequence (DNA): TGTGCCAGCAGCCCGAGGCTAGCGGGGAACAATGAGCAGTTCTTC. This gives the protein CASSPRLAGNNEQFF. Full variable domain (rest looked up from reference TRBV7-3 and TRBJ2-1): GAGVSQTPSNKVTEKGKYVELRCDPISGHTALYWYRQSLGQGPEFLIYFQGTGAADDSGLPNDRFFAVRPEGSVSTLKIQRTERGDSAVYLCASSPRLAGNNEQFFGPGTRLTVL.

J is TRBJ2-1 and V is TRBV29-1, with D perhaps TRBD2 (5 bases). CDR1 and CDR2 (germline): SQVTM, ANQGSEA. V was clipped by 6 bases and J by 6 bases, with 12 bases between them. CDR3 length equals 12 residues. The CDR3 nucleotides read TGCAGCGTCGGGGAATGGGGCAATGAGCAGTTCTTC. Its translation: CSVGEWGNEQFF.

The chain is built from TRBV24-1 and TRBJ1-2; D is unresolved. Germline CDR1 reads KGHDR; CDR2 reads SFDVKD. The CDR3 runs to 12 residues. Trimming cost V 3 bases and J 9 bases, with 10 bases left between them. CDR3 DNA sequence: TGTGCCACCAGTGATGGAGCGAGGAGCTACACCTTC. It specifies CATSDGARSYTF.

The gene calls are TRBV5-1 and TRBJ1-6; tentatively, D is TRBD1 (5 bases). The CDR3 has 18 amino acids. V shed 6 bases and J shed 9 bases, with 28 bases lying between them. Germline V gene lookup returns CDR1 SGHRS and CDR2 YFSETQ. The CDR3 DNA is TGCGCCAGCATCCTCAGACAGTTCTCCCAGGGCTCCATTTCACCCCTCCACTTT. Translating gives CASILRQFSQGSISPLHF.